Listed here are 4 T cell receptor beta chains from one sample, sequenced in a study of CD8 T cells in ankylosing spondylitis. TCRdb reanalysed the 5' RACE reads using MiXCR and keeps one entry per CDR3 protein. The sample has hundreds of thousands of distinct CDR3 sequences; around a quarter are singletons. Input material: blood, either unsorted or a sorted T cell fraction (not recorded which). The receptors originated from a male donor with ankylosing spondylitis or in good health (not recorded which).

This clonotype was detected many times. The rearrangement links TRBV10-3 to TRBJ2-7; D call uncertain. Trimming left V 7 bases short and J 2 bases short, with 12 bases between. The CDR3 totals 13 residues. From germline, CDR1 is ENHRY and CDR2 SYGVKD. CDR3 sequence reads: CAIMSGLTYEQYF. The CDR3 DNA sequence: TGTGCCATCATGAGTGGGCTCACCTACGAGCAGTACTTC.

This clonotype was detected many times. The chain uses TRBV6-1 and TRBJ1-5, with TRBD1 identical over 10 bases. Germline assignment: CDR1 MNHNS and CDR2 SASEGT. The CDR3 consists of 16 residues. J lost 7 bases, V lost 5 bases, and 11 bases had no gene match. As DNA, the CDR3 is TGTGCCAGCAGTAGGGGGACAGGGGAGGTCGGGCAGCCCCAGCATTTT. Amino acid sequence: CASSRGTGEVGQPQHF.

The chain employs TRBV6-1 and TRBJ2-3, with D perhaps TRBD1 (6 bases). The CDR3 contains 14 residues. Germline values: CDR1 MNHNS, CDR2 SASEGT. Trimming removed 9 bases at V and 1 base at J, with 14 bases between. The CDR3 reads CASGGRGRTDTQYF. The CDR3 coding sequence is TGTGCCAGTGGGGGCAGGGGACGCACAGATACGCAGTATTTT.

The table lists this clonotype with a count of one. The limits of the CDR3 on the DNA are not certain, so only TCRdb's listed CDR3 is given. The gene calls are TRBV11-2 and TRBJ1-4; TRBD1, as called in the table, went unchecked against the DNA. The CDR3 spans 16 residues, counting both ends. Germline values: CDR1 SGHAT, CDR2 FQNNGV. This chain's CDR3 is CASSSPRERQMKNCFF.